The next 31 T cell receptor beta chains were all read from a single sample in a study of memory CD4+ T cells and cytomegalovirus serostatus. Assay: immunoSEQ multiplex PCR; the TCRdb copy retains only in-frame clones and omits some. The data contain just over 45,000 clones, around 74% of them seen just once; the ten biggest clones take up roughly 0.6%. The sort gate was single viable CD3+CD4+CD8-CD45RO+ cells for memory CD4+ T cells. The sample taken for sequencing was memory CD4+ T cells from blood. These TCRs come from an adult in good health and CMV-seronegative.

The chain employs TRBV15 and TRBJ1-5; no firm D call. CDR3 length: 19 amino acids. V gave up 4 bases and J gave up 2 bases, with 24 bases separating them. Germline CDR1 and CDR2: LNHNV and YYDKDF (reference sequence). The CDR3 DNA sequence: TGTGCCACCAGCATATCGGACGGCGGCCTCTGGTCTGGCAATCAGCCCCAGCATTTT. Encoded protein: CATSISDGGLWSGNQPQHF.

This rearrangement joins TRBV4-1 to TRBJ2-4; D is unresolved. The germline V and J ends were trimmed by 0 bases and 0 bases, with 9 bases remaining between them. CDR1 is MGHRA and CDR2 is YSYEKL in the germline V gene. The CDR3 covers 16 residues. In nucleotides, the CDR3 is TGCGCCAGCAGCCAAGATTTTCCAGAAGCCAAAAACATTCAGTACTTC. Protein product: CASSQDFPEAKNIQYF.

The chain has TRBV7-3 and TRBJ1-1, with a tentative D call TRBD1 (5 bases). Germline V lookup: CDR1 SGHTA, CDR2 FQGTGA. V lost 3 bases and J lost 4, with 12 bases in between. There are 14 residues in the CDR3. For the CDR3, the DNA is TGTGCCAGCAGCTTCGGGGGGTTGGGCACTGAAGCTTTCTTT. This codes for CASSFGGLGTEAFF.

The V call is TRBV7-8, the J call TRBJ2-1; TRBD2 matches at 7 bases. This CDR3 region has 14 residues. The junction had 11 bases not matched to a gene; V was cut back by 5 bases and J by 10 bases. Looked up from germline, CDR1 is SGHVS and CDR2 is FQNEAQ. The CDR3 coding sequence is TGTGCCAGCAGCCGGACTAGGTCCGGGATCGAGCAGTTCTTC. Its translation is CASSRTRSGIEQFF.

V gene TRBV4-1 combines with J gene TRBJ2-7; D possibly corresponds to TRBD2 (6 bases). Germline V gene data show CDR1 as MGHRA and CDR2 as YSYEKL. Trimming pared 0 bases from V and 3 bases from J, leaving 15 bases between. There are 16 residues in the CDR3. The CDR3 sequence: CASSQDLGTANYEQYF. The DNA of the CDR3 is TGCGCCAGCAGCCAAGATCTGGGGACTGCTAACTACGAGCAGTACTTC.

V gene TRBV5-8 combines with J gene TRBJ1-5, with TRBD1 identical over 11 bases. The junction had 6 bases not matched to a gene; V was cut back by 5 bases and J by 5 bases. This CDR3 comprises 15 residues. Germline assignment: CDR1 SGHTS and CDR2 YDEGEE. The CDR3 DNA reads TGTGCCAGCAGTTCCGGGACAGGGGGGGATCAGCCCCAGCATTTT. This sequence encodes CASSSGTGGDQPQHF.

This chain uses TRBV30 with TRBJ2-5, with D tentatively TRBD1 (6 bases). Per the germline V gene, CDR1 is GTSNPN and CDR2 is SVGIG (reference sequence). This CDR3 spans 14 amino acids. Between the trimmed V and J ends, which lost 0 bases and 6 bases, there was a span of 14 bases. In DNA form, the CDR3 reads TGTGCCTGGAGTGTACCCCGAGGGGGTCAGACCCAGTACTTC. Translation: CAWSVPRGGQTQYF.

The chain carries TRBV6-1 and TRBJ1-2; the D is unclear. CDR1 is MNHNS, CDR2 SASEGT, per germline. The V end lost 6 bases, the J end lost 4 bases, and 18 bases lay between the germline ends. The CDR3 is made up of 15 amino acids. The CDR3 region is CASSLSRGGPYGYTF. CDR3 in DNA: TGTGCCAGCAGCCTCAGTCGGGGAGGCCCCTATGGCTACACCTTC.

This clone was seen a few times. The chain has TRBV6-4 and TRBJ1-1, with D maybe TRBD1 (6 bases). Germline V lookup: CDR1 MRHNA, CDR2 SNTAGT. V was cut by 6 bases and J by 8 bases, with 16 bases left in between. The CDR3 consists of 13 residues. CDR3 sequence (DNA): TGTGCCAGCAGGGAGGACAGTCTTGGGGAAGCTTTCTTT. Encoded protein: CASREDSLGEAFF.

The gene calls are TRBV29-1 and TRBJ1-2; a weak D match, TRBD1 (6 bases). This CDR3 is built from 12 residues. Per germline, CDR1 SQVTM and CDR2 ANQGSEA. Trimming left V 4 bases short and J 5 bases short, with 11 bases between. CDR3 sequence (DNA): TGCAGCGTTGGCGGGGGGCCTTATGGCTACACCTTC. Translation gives CSVGGGPYGYTF. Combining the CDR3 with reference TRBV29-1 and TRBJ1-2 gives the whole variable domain SAVISQKPSRDICQRGTSLTIQCQVDSQVTMMFWYRQQPGQSLTLIATANQGSEATYESGFVIDKFPISRPNLTFSTLTVSNMSPEDSSIYLCSVGGGPYGYTFGSGTRLTVV.

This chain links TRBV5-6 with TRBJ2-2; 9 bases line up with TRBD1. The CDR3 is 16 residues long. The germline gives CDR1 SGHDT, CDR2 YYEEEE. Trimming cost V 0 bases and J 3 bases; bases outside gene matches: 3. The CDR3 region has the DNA TGTGCCAGCAGCTTGGCCGGACAGGGGTACACCGGGGAGCTGTTTTTT. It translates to CASSLAGQGYTGELFF.

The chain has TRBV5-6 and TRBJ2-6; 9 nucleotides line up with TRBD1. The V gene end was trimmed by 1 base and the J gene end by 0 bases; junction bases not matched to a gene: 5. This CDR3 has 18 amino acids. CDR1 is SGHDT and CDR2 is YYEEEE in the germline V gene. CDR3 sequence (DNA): TGTGCCAGCAGCTTGACAGGGGGCGAAAGCTCTGGGGCCAACGTCCTGACTTTC. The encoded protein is CASSLTGGESSGANVLTF.

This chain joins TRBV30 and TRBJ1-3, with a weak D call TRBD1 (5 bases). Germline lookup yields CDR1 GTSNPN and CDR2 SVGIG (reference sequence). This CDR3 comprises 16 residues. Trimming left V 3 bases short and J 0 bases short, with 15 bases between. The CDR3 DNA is TGTGCCTGGAGCCGGTGGGGCGAAAACTCTGGAAACACCATATATTTT. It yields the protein CAWSRWGENSGNTIYF.

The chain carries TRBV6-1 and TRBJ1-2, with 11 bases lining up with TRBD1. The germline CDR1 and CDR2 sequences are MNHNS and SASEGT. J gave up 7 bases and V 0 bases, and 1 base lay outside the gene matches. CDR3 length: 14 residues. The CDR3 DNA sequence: TGTGCCAGCAGTGAAGCCGGGACAGGGGGTGGCTACACCTTC. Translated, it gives CASSEAGTGGGYTF.

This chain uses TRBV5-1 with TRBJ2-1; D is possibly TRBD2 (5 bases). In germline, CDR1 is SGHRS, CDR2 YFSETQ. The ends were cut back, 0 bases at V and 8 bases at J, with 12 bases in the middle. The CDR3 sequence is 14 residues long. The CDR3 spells CASSLVEGRDEQFF. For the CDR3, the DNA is TGCGCCAGCAGCTTGGTAGAGGGTCGGGATGAGCAGTTCTTC. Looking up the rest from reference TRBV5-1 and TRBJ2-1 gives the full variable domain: KAGVTQTPRYLIKTRGQQVTLSCSPISGHRSVSWYQQTPGQGLQFLFEYFSETQRNKGNFPGRFSGRQFSNSRSEMNVSTLELGDSALYLCASSLVEGRDEQFFGPGTRLTVL.

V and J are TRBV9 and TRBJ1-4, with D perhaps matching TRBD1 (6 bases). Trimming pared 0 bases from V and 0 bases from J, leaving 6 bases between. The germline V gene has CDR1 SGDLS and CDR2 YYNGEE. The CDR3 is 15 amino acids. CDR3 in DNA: TGTGCCAGCAGCGTAGGGACAGCAACTAATGAAAAACTGTTTTTT. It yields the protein CASSVGTATNEKLFF.

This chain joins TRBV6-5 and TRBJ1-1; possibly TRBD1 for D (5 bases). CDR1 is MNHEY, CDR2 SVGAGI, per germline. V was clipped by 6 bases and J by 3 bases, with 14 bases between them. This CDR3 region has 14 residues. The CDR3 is CASSKSGAHTEAFF. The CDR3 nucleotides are TGTGCCAGCAGCAAATCCGGGGCGCACACTGAAGCTTTCTTT.

In DNA, the CDR3 is TGTGCCAGCAGCTTAGGGGTCAGGGAAGGCAATCAGCCCCAGCATTTT. It yields the protein CASSLGVREGNQPQHF. The chain couples TRBV7-8 to TRBJ1-5; D might be TRBD1 (5 bases). V lost 1 base, J lost 2 bases, and 12 bases lay in between. CDR3 size: 16 residues. CDR1 is SGHVS, CDR2 FQNEAQ, per germline.

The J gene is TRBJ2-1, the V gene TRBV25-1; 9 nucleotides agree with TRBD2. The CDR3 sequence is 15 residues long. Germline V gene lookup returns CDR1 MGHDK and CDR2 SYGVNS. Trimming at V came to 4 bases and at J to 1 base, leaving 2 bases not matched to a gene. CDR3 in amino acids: CASSGLAASYNEQFF. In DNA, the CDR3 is TGTGCCAGCAGTGGACTAGCGGCTTCCTACAATGAGCAGTTCTTC.

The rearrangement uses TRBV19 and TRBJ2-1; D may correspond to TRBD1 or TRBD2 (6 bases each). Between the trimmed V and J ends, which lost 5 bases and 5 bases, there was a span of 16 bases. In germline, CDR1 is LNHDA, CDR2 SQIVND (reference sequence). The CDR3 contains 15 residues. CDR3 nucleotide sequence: TGTGCCAGTAGTGGAGGGATCAGGGGTGACAATGAGCAGTTCTTC. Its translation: CASSGGIRGDNEQFF.

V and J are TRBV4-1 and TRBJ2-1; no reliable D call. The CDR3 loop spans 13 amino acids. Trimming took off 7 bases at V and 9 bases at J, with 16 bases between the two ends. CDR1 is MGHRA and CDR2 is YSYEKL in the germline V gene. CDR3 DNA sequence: TGCGCCAGCACCCAGCCCTTTTCTCGTGAGCAGTTCTTC. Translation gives CASTQPFSREQFF.

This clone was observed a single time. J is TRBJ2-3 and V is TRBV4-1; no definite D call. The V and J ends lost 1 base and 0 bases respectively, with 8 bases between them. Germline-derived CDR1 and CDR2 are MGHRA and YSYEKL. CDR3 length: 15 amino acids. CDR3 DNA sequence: TGCGCCAGCAGCCAAGCTAGGGTTAGCACAGATACGCAGTATTTT. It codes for CASSQARVSTDTQYF.

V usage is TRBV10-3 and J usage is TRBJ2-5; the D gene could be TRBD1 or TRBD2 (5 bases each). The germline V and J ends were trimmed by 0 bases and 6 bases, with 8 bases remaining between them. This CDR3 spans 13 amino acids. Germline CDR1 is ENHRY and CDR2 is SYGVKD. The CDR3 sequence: CAISESWGQTQYF. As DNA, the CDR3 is TGTGCCATCAGTGAGTCGTGGGGACAGACCCAGTACTTC.

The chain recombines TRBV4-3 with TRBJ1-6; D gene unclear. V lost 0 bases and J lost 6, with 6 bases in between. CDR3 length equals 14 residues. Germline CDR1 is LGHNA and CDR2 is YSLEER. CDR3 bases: TGCGCCAGCAGCCAAGATGAGATTAATTCACCCCTCCACTTT. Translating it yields CASSQDEINSPLHF.

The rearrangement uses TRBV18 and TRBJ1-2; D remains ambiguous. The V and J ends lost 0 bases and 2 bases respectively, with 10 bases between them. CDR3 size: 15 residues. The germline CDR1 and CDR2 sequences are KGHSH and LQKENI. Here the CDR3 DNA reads TGTGCCAGCTCACCACCGAGTCCACAGAACTATGGCTACACCTTC. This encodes CASSPPSPQNYGYTF.

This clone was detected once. The CDR3 coding sequence is TGTGCCAGCACCGGGTCTGGGAATCAGCCCCAGCATTTT. Its protein product is CASTGSGNQPQHF. The V gene is TRBV6-6, the J gene TRBJ1-5; D is uncertain. The V end lost 7 bases, the J end lost 4 bases, and 11 bases lay between the germline ends. The CDR3 extends over 13 amino acids. From germline, CDR1 is MNHNY and CDR2 SVGAGI (reference sequence).

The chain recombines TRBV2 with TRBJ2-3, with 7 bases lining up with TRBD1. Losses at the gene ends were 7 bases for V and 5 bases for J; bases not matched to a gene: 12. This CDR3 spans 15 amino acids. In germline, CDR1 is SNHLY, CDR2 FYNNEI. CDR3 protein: CASTPTGIVGDTQYF. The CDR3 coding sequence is TGTGCCAGCACCCCGACAGGGATTGTCGGAGATACGCAGTATTTT.

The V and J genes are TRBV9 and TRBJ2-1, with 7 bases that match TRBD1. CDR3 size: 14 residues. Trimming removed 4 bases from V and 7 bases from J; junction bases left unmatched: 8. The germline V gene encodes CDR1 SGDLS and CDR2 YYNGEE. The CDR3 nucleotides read TGTGCCAGCAGCACGACGGGGACAGAAAATGAGCAGTTCTTC. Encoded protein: CASSTTGTENEQFF.

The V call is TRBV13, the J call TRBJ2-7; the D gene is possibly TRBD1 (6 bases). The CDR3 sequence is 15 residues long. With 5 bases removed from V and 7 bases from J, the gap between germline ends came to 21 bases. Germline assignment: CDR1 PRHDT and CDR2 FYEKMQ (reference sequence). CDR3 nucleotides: TGTGCCAGCAGCCCCCGAAGTCCAGGGGCACAGGAGCAGTACTTC. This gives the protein CASSPRSPGAQEQYF.

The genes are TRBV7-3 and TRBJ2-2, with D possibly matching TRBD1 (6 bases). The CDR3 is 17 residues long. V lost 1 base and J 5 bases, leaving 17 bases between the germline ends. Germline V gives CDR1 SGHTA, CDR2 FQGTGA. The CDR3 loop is CASSLMAGAQFTGELFF. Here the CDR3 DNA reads TGTGCCAGCAGCTTAATGGCAGGGGCCCAATTTACCGGGGAGCTGTTTTTT.

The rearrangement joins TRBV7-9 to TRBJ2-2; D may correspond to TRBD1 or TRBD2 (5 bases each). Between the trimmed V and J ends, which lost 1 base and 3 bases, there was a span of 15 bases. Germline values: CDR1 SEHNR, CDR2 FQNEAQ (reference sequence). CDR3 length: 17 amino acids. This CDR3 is CASSLDSQGVDTGELFF. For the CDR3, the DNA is TGTGCCAGCAGCTTAGATTCGCAGGGAGTGGACACCGGGGAGCTGTTTTTT.